Sequencing of this T cell receptor beta chain was carried out in a study of coeliac disease. Each fraction contributed one 500,000-cell aliquot for sequencing. The CDR3 extends over 11 amino acids. V lost 6 bases to trimming and J lost 8 bases, with 8 bases between them. Germline V gene data show CDR1 as SNHLY and CDR2 as FYNNEI. Study-wide results and limits: Few TRB amino acid sequences were shared between samples; most were unique. Lamina propria and intraepithelial cell fractions may contain each other's cells. Of coeliac lamina propria samples, about 45% of the 18 held published gliadin-specific TRB sequences, versus 1 of 6 controls.

Turning to this clone: Its target is not known.

Generated by immunoSEQ multiplex PCR, the TCRdb table keeps only in-frame clones and is missing some. The repertoire includes roughly 1,100 clones, under 75% of them detected once, and 30% sits in the top ten. The chain employs TRBV2 and TRBJ1-3; no reliable D call. This receptor was taken from a woman aged 40 to 55 with celiac disease on a gluten-free diet, and with hypertension. The sample consisted of lamina propria lymphocytes from the gut. Here the CDR3 DNA reads TGTGCCAGCAGCGTCGGTGACACCATATATTTT. Protein: CASSVGDTIYF.